One sample yielded the 28 T cell receptor beta chains listed below, sequenced in a study of T cell responses to AZD1222 COVID-19 vaccine. The assay was immunoSEQ multiplex PCR, and TCRdb's table has in-frame clones only and misses some. The sample records 150,000 or so clones, 85% to 95% being singletons. The sample in question was peripheral blood, obtained on day 0 of AZD1222 vaccination. These receptor sequences come from an adult in good health.

The J gene is TRBJ1-5, the V gene TRBV7-9, with D unresolved. Trimming took 1 base from V and 0 from J, leaving 7 bases between them. Germline-derived CDR1 and CDR2 are SEHNR and FQNEAQ (reference sequence). This CDR3 spans 15 amino acids. CDR3 bases: TGTGCCAGCAGCTTAGTTGGGGATAGCAATCAGCCCCAGCATTTT. Translated, it gives CASSLVGDSNQPQHF.

This sequence joins TRBV6-2 or TRBV6-3 and TRBJ1-5, with 8 positions matching TRBD1. CDR3 length: 15 residues. Germline CDR1 MNHEY, CDR2 SVGEGT. The junction had 9 bases not matched to a gene; V was cut back by 6 bases and J by 5 bases. In DNA, the CDR3 is TGTGCCAGCAGCGGACAGGGCCAGGCGTATCAGCCCCAGCATTTT. Translated, it gives CASSGQGQAYQPQHF.

V usage is TRBV7-2 and J usage is TRBJ2-7, with a tentative D call TRBD2 (6 bases). The germline gives CDR1 SGHTA, CDR2 FQGNSA. V lost 1 base to trimming and J lost 4 bases, with 17 bases between them. The CDR3 loop spans 16 amino acids. The CDR3 bases are TGTGCCAGCAGCTTAGAAGGGGATGGGGGGAGATACGAGCAGTACTTC. Translated, it gives CASSLEGDGGRYEQYF.

The genes are TRBV28 and TRBJ2-2; TRBD2 matches 11 bases. The CDR3 is made up of 16 amino acids. In germline, CDR1 is MDHEN, CDR2 SYDVKM. The ends lost 5 bases at V and 6 bases at J; junction bases unmatched: 8. The CDR3: CASSDTSGSSAGELFF. In DNA form, the CDR3 reads TGTGCCAGCAGTGATACTAGCGGGAGTTCTGCCGGGGAGCTGTTTTTT.

J is TRBJ1-4 and V is TRBV5-1; TRBD1 matches at 10 bases. The CDR3 covers 16 residues. The J segment lost 6 bases and the V segment lost 0 bases, leaving 5 bases of the junction unmatched. CDR1 and CDR2 from the germline V gene are SGHRS and YFSETQ. The CDR3 DNA sequence: TGCGCCAGCAGCTTGGAACGCGGGACAGGGGATGAAAAACTGTTTTTT. As protein: CASSLERGTGDEKLFF.

The chain couples TRBV27 to TRBJ1-2; a weak D match, TRBD1 (5 bases). Germline CDR1 is MNHEY and CDR2 is SMNVEV (reference sequence). CDR3 length: 13 amino acids. Trimming pared 8 bases from V and 7 bases from J, leaving 17 bases between. The CDR3 protein is CASGSGGVGGYTF. DNA for the CDR3: TGTGCCAGCGGATCGGGAGGGGTCGGTGGCTACACCTTC.

This clone was picked up one time. The chain employs TRBV12-3 or TRBV12-4 and TRBJ2-7; the D gene is possibly TRBD2 (7 bases). V shed 3 bases and J shed 9 bases, with 9 bases lying between them. This CDR3 spans 11 amino acids. The CDR3 spells CASSLGGAQYF. CDR3 bases: TGTGCCAGCAGTTTGGGGGGGGCGCAGTACTTC.

This rearrangement joins TRBV5-1 to TRBJ2-1; 9 bases are a match to TRBD1. There are 13 residues in the CDR3. The germline CDR1 and CDR2 sequences are SGHRS and YFSETQ. The junction had 0 bases not matched to a gene; V was cut back by 2 bases and J by 6 bases. The CDR3 here is CASSLQGANEQFF. CDR3 in DNA: TGCGCCAGCAGCTTACAGGGGGCCAATGAGCAGTTCTTC. The full variable domain, in which reference TRBV5-1 and TRBJ2-1 provide the parts outside the CDR3, is KAGVTQTPRYLIKTRGQQVTLSCSPISGHRSVSWYQQTPGQGLQFLFEYFSETQRNKGNFPGRFSGRQFSNSRSEMNVSTLELGDSALYLCASSLQGANEQFFGPGTRLTVL.

This chain joins TRBV5-1 and TRBJ2-1, with D perhaps matching TRBD1 (6 bases). Trimming removed 0 bases from V and 3 bases from J, with 13 bases in between. The CDR3 is made up of 16 amino acids. Germline V gene sequence: CDR1 SGHRS, CDR2 YFSETQ. The CDR3 DNA reads TGCGCCAGCAGCTTGGTCGAGGGCAGGGGCTACAATGAGCAGTTCTTC. Translating gives CASSLVEGRGYNEQFF.

J is TRBJ2-1 and V is TRBV6-5; D gene ambiguous. This CDR3 spans 13 amino acids. The germline V and J ends were trimmed by 0 bases and 7 bases, with 7 bases remaining between them. Germline lookup yields CDR1 MNHEY and CDR2 SVGAGI. CDR3 residues: CASSYSMGNEQFF. The CDR3 DNA reads as TGTGCCAGCAGTTACTCGATGGGGAATGAGCAGTTCTTC.

The chain has TRBV4-1 and TRBJ2-5; D perhaps matches TRBD1 (5 bases). Looked up from germline, CDR1 is MGHRA and CDR2 is YSYEKL. Trimming took off 1 base at V and 2 bases at J, with 17 bases between the two ends. There are 17 residues in the CDR3. The CDR3 bases are TGCGCCAGCAGCCAAGTACAAGGGGCCCGATCGCAAGAGACCCAGTACTTC. It encodes CASSQVQGARSQETQYF.

The rearrangement uses TRBV3-1 (or the pseudogene TRBV3-2) and TRBJ1-2; a weak D match, TRBD1 (5 bases). The CDR3 has 14 residues. CDR1 and CDR2 from the germline V gene are LGHDT and YNNKEL (reference sequence). V lost 0 bases and J lost 5, with 10 bases in between. The CDR3 DNA follows: TGTGCCAGCAGCCAAGATACTGGGGGATATGGCTACACCTTC. The encoded protein is CASSQDTGGYGYTF.

The CDR3 loop is CASSVGGGQGKNIQYF. The CDR3 DNA sequence: TGTGCCAGCAGCGTAGGAGGGGGACAGGGTAAAAACATTCAGTACTTC. The V call is TRBV9, the J call TRBJ2-4; 9 bases map to TRBD1. This CDR3 is 16 amino acids long. Germline V gives CDR1 SGDLS, CDR2 YYNGEE. V dropped 0 bases and J dropped 4; count of bases not matched to a gene: 5.

This clone appeared once. The genes are TRBV5-4 and TRBJ1-2, with D hard to call. The CDR3 has 13 residues. Trimming removed 6 bases from V and 0 bases from J, with 9 bases in between. Germline V gives CDR1 SGHNT, CDR2 YYREEE (reference sequence). The CDR3 DNA is TGTGCCAGCACCTCGGCCTCTAACTATGGCTACACCTTC. It specifies CASTSASNYGYTF.

CDR3 DNA sequence: TGTGCCAGCAGCTTGGCCGGCAGTCTAGCCAAAAACATTCAGTACTTC. The encoded protein is CASSLAGSLAKNIQYF. The J gene is TRBJ2-4, the V gene TRBV5-4; D gene unclear. From germline, CDR1 is SGHNT and CDR2 YYREEE (reference sequence). V lost 0 bases to trimming and J lost 0 bases, with 10 bases between them. CDR3 length equals 16 residues.

The J gene is TRBJ2-7, the V gene TRBV27; D gene unclear. Trimming took 4 bases from V and 2 from J, leaving 9 bases between them. This CDR3 contains 13 residues. The germline gives CDR1 MNHEY, CDR2 SMNVEV (reference sequence). CDR3 sequence reads: CASSSLSAYEQYF. The CDR3 DNA is TGTGCCAGCAGTTCGCTCAGCGCCTACGAGCAGTACTTC.

V gene TRBV19 combines with J gene TRBJ1-4; D remains unclear. Germline values: CDR1 LNHDA, CDR2 SQIVND (reference sequence). Trimming removed 1 base from V and 7 bases from J, with 7 bases in between. The CDR3 loop spans 13 amino acids. The DNA of the CDR3 is TGTGCCAGTAGTATAGTGGGCGCTGAAAAACTGTTTTTT. Translation gives CASSIVGAEKLFF. The entire variable domain, with the rest obtained from reference TRBV19 and TRBJ1-4, is as follows: DGGITQSPKYLFRKEGQNVTLSCEQNLNHDAMYWYRQDPGQGLRLIYYSQIVNDFQKGDIAEGYSVSREKKESFPLTVTSAQKNPTAFYLCASSIVGAEKLFFGSGTQLSVL.

The chain has TRBV5-4 and TRBJ2-3; 8 bases are shared with TRBD2. The CDR3 sequence is 16 residues long. CDR1 SGHNT and CDR2 YYREEE come from the germline V gene (reference sequence). The trim removed 4 bases at V and 2 bases at J, leaving 9 bases unmatched. CDR3 protein: CASSTPTSGYTDTQYF. CDR3 bases: TGTGCCAGCAGCACCCCAACTAGCGGCTACACAGATACGCAGTATTTT.

The chain uses TRBV5-6 and TRBJ2-1, with TRBD1 matching 9 bases. The trim removed 4 bases at V and 8 bases at J, leaving 7 bases unmatched. Germline values: CDR1 SGHDT, CDR2 YYEEEE. The CDR3 loop spans 14 amino acids. The CDR3 region is CASSQDRGPDEQFF. In nucleotides, the CDR3 is TGTGCCAGCAGCCAGGACAGGGGCCCGGATGAGCAGTTCTTC. Drawing the rest from reference TRBV5-6 and TRBJ2-1, the complete variable domain is DAGVTQSPTHLIKTRGQQVTLRCSPKSGHDTVSWYQQALGQGPQFIFQYYEEEERQRGNFPDRFSGHQFPNYSSELNVNALLLGDSALYLCASSQDRGPDEQFFGPGTRLTVL.

V is TRBV5-8 and J is TRBJ1-4; D ambiguous. Germline V gene lookup returns CDR1 SGHTS and CDR2 YDEGEE. The CDR3 has 15 residues. V lost 4 bases to trimming and J lost 5 bases, with 15 bases between them. CDR3: CASSPQGTHNEKLFF. CDR3 DNA sequence: TGTGCCAGCAGCCCGCAAGGAACCCACAATGAAAAACTGTTTTTT.

J is TRBJ2-1 and V is TRBV7-6, with TRBD2 matching 10 bases. CDR3 length: 12 amino acids. The trim removed 6 bases at V and 9 bases at J, leaving 2 bases unmatched. Germline CDR1 reads SGHVS; CDR2 reads FNYEAQ. CDR3 residues: CASSLAGVEQFF. The CDR3 region has the DNA TGTGCCAGCAGTCTAGCGGGAGTTGAGCAGTTCTTC.

The chain has TRBV6-2 or TRBV6-3 and TRBJ2-4, with D hard to call. Germline V gene lookup returns CDR1 MNHEY and CDR2 SVGEGT. The CDR3 has 11 residues. V shed 5 bases and J shed 9 bases, with 8 bases lying between them. The CDR3 DNA reads TGTGCCAGCAGTAGTTATCGCATTCAGTACTTC. Protein: CASSSYRIQYF.

The chain is built from TRBV10-1 and TRBJ2-3, with D unclear. The V and J ends lost 0 bases and 11 bases respectively, with 15 bases between them. The length of the CDR3 is 14 residues. Per germline, CDR1 WNHNN and CDR2 SYGVQD (reference sequence). In nucleotides, the CDR3 is TGCGCCAGCAGTGAGTCATTGGGTCTGACGGAGCAGTATTTT. Its protein product is CASSESLGLTEQYF.

This chain links TRBV6-5 with TRBJ2-7; possibly TRBD2 for D (6 bases). Trimming left V 10 bases short and J 1 base short, with 11 bases between. Germline V CDR1 and CDR2: MNHEY, SVGAGI. The CDR3 runs 12 residues. Here the CDR3 DNA reads TGTGCCACCCTTCGGGGGTCCTACGAGCAGTACTTC. Translating gives CATLRGSYEQYF.

The V gene is TRBV14, the J gene TRBJ2-3; D is possibly TRBD2 (5 bases). Trimming pared 4 bases from V and 1 base from J, leaving 24 bases between. The CDR3 extends over 19 amino acids. Germline CDR1 SGHDN, CDR2 FVKESK. The CDR3 nucleotides read TGTGCCAGCAGCCCTTCAGGACTGAGGCGCCGGGGAGGCACAGATACGCAGTATTTT. This translates into CASSPSGLRRRGGTDTQYF.

The rearrangement links TRBV28 to TRBJ1-1; no reliable D call. The CDR3 contains 12 residues. CDR1 and CDR2 (germline): MDHEN, SYDVKM. DNA of the CDR3: TGTGCTACGTCGGGGTCAGGCACTGAAGCTTTCTTT. It codes for CATSGSGTEAFF.

This chain joins TRBV21-1 and TRBJ2-1; the table's D call of TRBD2 was not tested on the DNA. TRBV21-1 is listed as a pseudogene. This CDR3 contains 16 residues. This CDR3 is CASSDPGLASYNEQFF. CDR3 sequence (DNA): TGTGCCAGCAGCGATCCGGGACTAGCGAGTTACAATGAGCAGTTCTTC.

V is TRBV19 and J is TRBJ2-7; 7 nucleotides match TRBD1. The ends lost 7 bases at V and 5 bases at J; junction bases unmatched: 11. The germline CDR1 and CDR2 sequences are LNHDA and SQIVND (reference sequence). CDR3 length: 14 amino acids. The CDR3 reads CASTTGQVGNEQYF. The CDR3 DNA reads as TGTGCCAGTACCACCGGACAGGTGGGAAACGAGCAGTACTTC. Full variable domain (rest looked up from reference TRBV19 and TRBJ2-7): DGGITQSPKYLFRKEGQNVTLSCEQNLNHDAMYWYRQDPGQGLRLIYYSQIVNDFQKGDIAEGYSVSREKKESFPLTVTSAQKNPTAFYLCASTTGQVGNEQYFGPGTRLTVT.